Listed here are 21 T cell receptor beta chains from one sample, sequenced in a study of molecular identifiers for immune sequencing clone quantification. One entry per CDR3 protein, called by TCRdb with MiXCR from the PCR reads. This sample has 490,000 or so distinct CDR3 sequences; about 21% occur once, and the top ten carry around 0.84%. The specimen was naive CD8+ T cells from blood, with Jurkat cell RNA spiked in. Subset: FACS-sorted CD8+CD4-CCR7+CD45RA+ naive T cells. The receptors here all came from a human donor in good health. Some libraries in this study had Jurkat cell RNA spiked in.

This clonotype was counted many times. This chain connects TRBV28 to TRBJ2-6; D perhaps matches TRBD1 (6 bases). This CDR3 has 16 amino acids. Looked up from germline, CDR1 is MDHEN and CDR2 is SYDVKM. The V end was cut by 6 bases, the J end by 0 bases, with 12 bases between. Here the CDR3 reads CASRYTGSSGANVLTF. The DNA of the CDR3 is TGTGCCAGCAGATATACAGGGTCCTCTGGGGCCAACGTCCTGACTTTC. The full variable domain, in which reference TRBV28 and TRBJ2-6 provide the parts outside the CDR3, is DVKVTQSSRYLVKRTGEKVFLECVQDMDHENMFWYRQDPGLGLRLIYFSYDVKMKEKGDIPEGYSVSREKKERFSLILESASTNQTSMYLCASRYTGSSGANVLTFGAGSRLTVL.

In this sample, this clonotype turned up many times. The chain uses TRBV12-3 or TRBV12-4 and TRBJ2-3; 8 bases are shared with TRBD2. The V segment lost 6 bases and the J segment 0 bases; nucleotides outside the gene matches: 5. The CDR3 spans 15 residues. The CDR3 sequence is CASSGLADSTDTQYF. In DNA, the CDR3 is TGTGCCAGCAGCGGACTAGCAGATAGCACAGATACGCAGTATTTT.

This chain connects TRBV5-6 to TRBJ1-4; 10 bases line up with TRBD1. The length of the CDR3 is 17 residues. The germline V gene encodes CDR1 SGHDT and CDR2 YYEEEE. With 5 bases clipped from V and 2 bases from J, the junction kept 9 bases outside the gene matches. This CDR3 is CASSNDRGLSTNEKLFF. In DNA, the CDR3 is TGTGCCAGCAGTAACGACAGGGGGCTTTCCACTAATGAAAAACTGTTTTTT.

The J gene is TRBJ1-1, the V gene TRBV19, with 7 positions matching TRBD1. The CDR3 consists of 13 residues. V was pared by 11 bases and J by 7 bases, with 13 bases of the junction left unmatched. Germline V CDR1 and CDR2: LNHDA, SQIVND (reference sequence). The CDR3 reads CAARQGSTNEAFF. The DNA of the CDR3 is TGTGCCGCACGACAGGGCTCGACTAATGAAGCTTTCTTT.

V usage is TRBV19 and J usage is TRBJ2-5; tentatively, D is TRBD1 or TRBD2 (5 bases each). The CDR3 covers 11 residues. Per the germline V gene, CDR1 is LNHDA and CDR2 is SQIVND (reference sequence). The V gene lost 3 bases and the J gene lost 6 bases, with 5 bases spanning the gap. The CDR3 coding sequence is TGTGCCAGTAGTATGGGACAGACCCAGTACTTC. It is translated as CASSMGQTQYF.

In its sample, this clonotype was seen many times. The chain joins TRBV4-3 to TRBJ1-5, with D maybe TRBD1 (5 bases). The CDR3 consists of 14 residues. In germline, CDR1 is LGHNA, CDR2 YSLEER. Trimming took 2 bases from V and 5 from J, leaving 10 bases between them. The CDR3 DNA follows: TGCGCCAGCAGCCAATGGACGGGGGATCAGCCCCAGCATTTT. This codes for CASSQWTGDQPQHF.

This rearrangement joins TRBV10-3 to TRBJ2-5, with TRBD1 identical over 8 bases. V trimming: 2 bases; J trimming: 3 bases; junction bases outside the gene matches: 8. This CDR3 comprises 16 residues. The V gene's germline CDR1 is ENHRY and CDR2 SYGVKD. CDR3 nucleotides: TGTGCCATCAGTGAGAAGGTCGAGGGACAGGAAGAGACCCAGTACTTC. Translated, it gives CAISEKVEGQEETQYF.

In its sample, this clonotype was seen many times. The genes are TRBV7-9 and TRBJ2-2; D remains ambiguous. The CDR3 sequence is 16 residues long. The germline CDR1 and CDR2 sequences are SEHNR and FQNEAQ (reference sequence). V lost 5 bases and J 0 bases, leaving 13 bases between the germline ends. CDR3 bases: TGTGCCAGCAGCCCCCCAGGCTTTCCGAACACCGGGGAGCTGTTTTTT. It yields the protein CASSPPGFPNTGELFF.

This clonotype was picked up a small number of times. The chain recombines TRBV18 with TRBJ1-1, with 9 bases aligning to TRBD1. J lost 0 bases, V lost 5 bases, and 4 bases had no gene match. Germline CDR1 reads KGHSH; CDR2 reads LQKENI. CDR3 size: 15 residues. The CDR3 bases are TGTGCCAGCTCAATAGGGACAGGGTTGAACACTGAAGCTTTCTTT. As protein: CASSIGTGLNTEAFF.

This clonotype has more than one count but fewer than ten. The CDR3 is CASSPNRGPIEAFF. DNA for the CDR3: TGTGCCAGCAGTCCTAACAGGGGGCCCATTGAAGCTTTCTTT. This chain links TRBV6-2 or TRBV6-3 with TRBJ1-1, with 9 bases lining up with TRBD1. The germline gives CDR1 MNHEY, CDR2 SVGEGT. V dropped 5 bases and J dropped 7; count of bases not matched to a gene: 8. This CDR3 has 14 amino acids.

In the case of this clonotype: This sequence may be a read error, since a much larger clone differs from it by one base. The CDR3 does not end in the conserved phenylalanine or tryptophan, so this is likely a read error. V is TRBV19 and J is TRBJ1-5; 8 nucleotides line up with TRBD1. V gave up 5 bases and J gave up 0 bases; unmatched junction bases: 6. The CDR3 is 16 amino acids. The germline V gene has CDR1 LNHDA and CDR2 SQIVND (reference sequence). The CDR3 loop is CASSSQGAYSNQPQHL. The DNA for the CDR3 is TGTGCCAGTAGTTCCCAGGGGGCATATAGCAATCAGCCCCAGCATTTG.

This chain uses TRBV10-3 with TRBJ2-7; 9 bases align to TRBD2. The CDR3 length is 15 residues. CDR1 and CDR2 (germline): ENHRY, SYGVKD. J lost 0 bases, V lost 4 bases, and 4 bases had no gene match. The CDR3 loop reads CAISGLAGTSYEQYF. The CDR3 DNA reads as TGTGCCATCAGTGGCCTAGCGGGGACCTCCTACGAGCAGTACTTC.

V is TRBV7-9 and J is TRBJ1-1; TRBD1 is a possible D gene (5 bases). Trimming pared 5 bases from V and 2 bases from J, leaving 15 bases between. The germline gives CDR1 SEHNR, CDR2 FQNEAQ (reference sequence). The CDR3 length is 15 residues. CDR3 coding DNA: TGTGCCAGCAGCCCCTCGAGCGGGGGAAACACTGAAGCTTTCTTT. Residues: CASSPSSGGNTEAFF.

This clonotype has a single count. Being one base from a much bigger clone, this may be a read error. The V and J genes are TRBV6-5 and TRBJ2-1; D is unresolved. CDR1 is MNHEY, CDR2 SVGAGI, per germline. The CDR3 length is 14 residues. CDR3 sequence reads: CASSGPTSYNEQCF. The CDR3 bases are TGTGCCAGCAGTGGCCCGACCTCCTACAATGAGCAGTGCTTC.

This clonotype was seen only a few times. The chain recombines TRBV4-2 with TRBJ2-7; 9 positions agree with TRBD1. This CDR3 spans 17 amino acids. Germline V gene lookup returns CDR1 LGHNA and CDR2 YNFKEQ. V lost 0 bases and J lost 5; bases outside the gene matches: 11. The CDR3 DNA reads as TGTGCCAGCAGCCAAGATCCCCCGGGACAGGGTATCCACGAGCAGTACTTC. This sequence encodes CASSQDPPGQGIHEQYF.

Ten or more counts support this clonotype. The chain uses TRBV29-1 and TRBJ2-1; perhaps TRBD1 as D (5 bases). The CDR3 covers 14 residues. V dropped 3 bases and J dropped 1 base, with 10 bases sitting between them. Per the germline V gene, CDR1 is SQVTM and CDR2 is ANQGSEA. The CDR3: CSVEPRASYNEQFF. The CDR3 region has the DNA TGCAGCGTTGAGCCCAGGGCTTCCTACAATGAGCAGTTCTTC.

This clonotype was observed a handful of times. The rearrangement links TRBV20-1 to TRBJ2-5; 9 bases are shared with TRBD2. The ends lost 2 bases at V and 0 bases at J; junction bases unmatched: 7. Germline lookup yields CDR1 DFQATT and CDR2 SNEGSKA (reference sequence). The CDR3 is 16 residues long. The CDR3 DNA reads TGCAGTGCTAGAAGTGGTGGACTAGCGTACCAAGAGACCCAGTACTTC. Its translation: CSARSGGLAYQETQYF.

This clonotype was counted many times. Here the CDR3 reads CSVMGLAGERRYEQYF. CDR3 DNA sequence: TGCAGCGTTATGGGTCTAGCGGGAGAAAGGAGGTACGAGCAGTACTTC. V is TRBV29-1 and J is TRBJ2-7; 10 bases are a match to TRBD2. Germline V CDR1 and CDR2: SQVTM, ANQGSEA. V gave up 5 bases and J gave up 4 bases; unmatched junction bases: 14. The CDR3 has 16 residues.

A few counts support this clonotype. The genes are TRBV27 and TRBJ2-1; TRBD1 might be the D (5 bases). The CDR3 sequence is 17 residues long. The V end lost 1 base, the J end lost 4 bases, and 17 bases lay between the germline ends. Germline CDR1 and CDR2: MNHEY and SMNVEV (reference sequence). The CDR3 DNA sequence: TGTGCCAGCAGTTTATTCTCCAGGGCAGTCCGGTACAATGAGCAGTTCTTC. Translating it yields CASSLFSRAVRYNEQFF.

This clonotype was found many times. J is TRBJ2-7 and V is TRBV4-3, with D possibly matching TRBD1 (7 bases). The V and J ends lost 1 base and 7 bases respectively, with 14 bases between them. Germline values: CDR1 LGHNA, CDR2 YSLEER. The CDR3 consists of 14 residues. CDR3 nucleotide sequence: TGCGCCAGCAGCCAAGCCCGTCAGGGGGGAGAGCAGTACTTC. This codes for CASSQARQGGEQYF.

CDR3 sequence: CASSLGYGQPQHF. The CDR3 nucleotides are TGTGCCAGTAGTTTGGGGTACGGTCAGCCCCAGCATTTT. The chain carries TRBV19 and TRBJ1-5; D unresolved. Deletions cut 5 bases from V and 6 bases from J, with 11 bases between. Germline values: CDR1 LNHDA, CDR2 SQIVND (reference sequence). CDR3 size: 13 residues.